These 9 T cell receptor beta chains were sequenced from one sample in a study of diagnostic markers for celiac disease. TCRdb reprocessed the reads; each CDR3 protein has one entry and no DNA is given. Found here are approximately 3,500 distinct CDR3 sequences; the top ten clones hold 9% to 10%. The sample taken for sequencing was either unsorted cells or a sorted T cell fraction (not recorded which). The receptors stem from a human donor. This table probably holds off-target reads from a library built for another chain.

This clonotype counts as medium-sized (0.01 to 0.1%) by frequency. The J gene is TRBJ1-3, the V gene TRBV7-3. The CDR3 sequence is 14 residues long. Per germline, CDR1 SGHTA and CDR2 FQGTGA. This chain's CDR3 is CASSSTDSGNTIYF.

The rearrangement links TRBV4-2 to TRBJ2-3; TCRdb's D call of TRBD2 is untestable without DNA. Germline-derived CDR1 and CDR2 are LGHNA and YNFKEQ. The CDR3 has 15 residues. The CDR3 protein is CASSQEGREGQWRYF.

This clonotype is identified as medium-sized from frequency. CDR3 protein: CASSVQTRTGELFF. This chain joins TRBV10-1 and TRBJ2-2. CDR3 size: 14 residues. Per germline, CDR1 WNHNN and CDR2 SYGVQD (reference sequence).

The chain employs TRBV7-9 and TRBJ2-3; checking the TCRdb D call of TRBD2 is not possible without DNA. The CDR3 runs 20 residues. Looked up from germline, CDR1 is SEHNR and CDR2 is FQNEAQ (reference sequence). The CDR3 protein is CASSLAGTSGRLKPSDTQYF.

The rearrangement joins TRBV19 to TRBJ1-5; TCRdb's D gene call, TRBD1, goes unchecked for lack of DNA. The germline V gene has CDR1 LNHDA and CDR2 SQIVND (reference sequence). This CDR3 region has 15 residues. The CDR3 reads CASKEQVRGNQPQHF.

The V call is TRBV18, the J call TRBJ2-1; the D gene TCRdb calls, TRBD2, cannot be checked with no DNA. Germline values: CDR1 KGHSH, CDR2 LQKENI. This CDR3 has 18 residues. The CDR3 here is CASSPPGLAGDFIGEQFF.

The rearrangement joins TRBV30 to TRBJ1-1; TCRdb's assignment of TRBD1 cannot be checked, as there is no DNA. The CDR3 is made up of 15 amino acids. The germline CDR1 and CDR2 sequences are GTSNPN and SVGIG (reference sequence). Here the CDR3 reads CAWSVRTAGNTEAFF.

The CDR3 loop is CASSLRWPGTGGEETQYF. This chain links TRBV7-2 with TRBJ2-5; TCRdb outputs TRBD1, but without DNA this stays unchecked. The CDR3 is made up of 18 amino acids. In germline, CDR1 is SGHTA, CDR2 FQGNSA.

By frequency, this clonotype is medium-sized. This CDR3 reads CAWSVLTSGRHGELFF. The rearrangement links TRBV30 to TRBJ2-2; with no DNA, the TCRdb D assignment of TRBD2 cannot be verified. Germline CDR1 is GTSNPN and CDR2 is SVGIG (reference sequence). The CDR3 covers 16 residues.